The clone carrying this TCR beta chain was observed a handful of times. Its specificity is unknown. The CDR3 extends over 15 amino acids. Germline CDR1 reads MNHNS; CDR2 reads SASEGT. J lost 5 bases, V lost 6 bases, and 11 bases had no gene match. TCRbeta library preparation incorporated unique molecular identifiers. MiXCR was run by TCRdb on the PCR reads, yielding one entry per CDR3 protein. This table has roughly 50,000 distinct CDR3 sequences, roughly 45% appearing once. This sample is drawn from a study of T-cell reconstitution after alpha-beta-depleted transplantation in children. Study results and caveats: The origin of high day-60 TCRbeta diversity in some patients lay in surviving recipient T cells and thymic progenitors. Reportedly, alpha-beta T cells present about two months post-transplant originated from several hundred expanded clones of graft origin.

The sample here was PBMCs, mostly from graft donor cells, taken 360 days after TCRalphabeta/CD19-depleted stem cell transplant. The receptor was derived from a male patient younger than 18 who had a stem cell transplant for acute lymphoblastic leukemia, so the T cells may come from the graft donor. The J gene is TRBJ1-1, the V gene TRBV6-1, with TRBD1 matching over 8 bases. The chain's CDR3 is CASRPGRGRGTEAFF. The DNA of the CDR3 is TGTGCCAGCAGACCTGGCAGGGGGCGAGGAACTGAAGCTTTCTTT.